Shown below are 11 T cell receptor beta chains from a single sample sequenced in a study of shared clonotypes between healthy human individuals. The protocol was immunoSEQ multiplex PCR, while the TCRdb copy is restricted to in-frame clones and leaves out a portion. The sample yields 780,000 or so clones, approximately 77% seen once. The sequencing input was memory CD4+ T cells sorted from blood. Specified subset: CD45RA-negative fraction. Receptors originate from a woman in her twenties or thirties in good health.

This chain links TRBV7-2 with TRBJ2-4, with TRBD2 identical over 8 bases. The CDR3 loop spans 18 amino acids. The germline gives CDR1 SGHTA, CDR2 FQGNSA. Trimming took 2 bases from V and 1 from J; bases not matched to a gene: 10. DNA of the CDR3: TGTGCCAGCAGCTTAAATGCCCTCCTAGCGGGCGCCAAAAACATTCAGTACTTC. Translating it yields CASSLNALLAGAKNIQYF. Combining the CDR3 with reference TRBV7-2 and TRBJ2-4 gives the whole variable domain GAGVSQSPSNKVTEKGKDVELRCDPISGHTALYWYRQSLGQGLEFLIYFQGNSAPDKSGLPSDRFSAERTGGSVSTLTIQRTQQEDSAVYLCASSLNALLAGAKNIQYFGAGTRLSVL.

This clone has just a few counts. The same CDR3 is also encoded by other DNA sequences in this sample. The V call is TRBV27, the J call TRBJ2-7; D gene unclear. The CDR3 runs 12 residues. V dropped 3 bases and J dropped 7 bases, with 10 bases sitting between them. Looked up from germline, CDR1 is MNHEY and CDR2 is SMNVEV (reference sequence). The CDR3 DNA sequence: TGTGCCAGCAGTTTTCGAGGTCGGGAGCAGTACTTC. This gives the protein CASSFRGREQYF.

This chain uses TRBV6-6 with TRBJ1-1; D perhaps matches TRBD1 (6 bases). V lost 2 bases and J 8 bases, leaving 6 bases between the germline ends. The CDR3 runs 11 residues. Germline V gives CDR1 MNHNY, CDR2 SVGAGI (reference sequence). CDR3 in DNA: TGTGCCAGCAGTTACCAGGGGGAAGCTTTCTTT. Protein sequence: CASSYQGEAFF.

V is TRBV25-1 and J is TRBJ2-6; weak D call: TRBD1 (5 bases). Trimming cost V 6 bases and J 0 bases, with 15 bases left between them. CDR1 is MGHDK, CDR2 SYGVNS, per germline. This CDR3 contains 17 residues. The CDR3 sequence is CASSKQDSVSGANVLTF. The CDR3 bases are TGTGCCAGCAGCAAACAGGATTCCGTCTCTGGGGCCAACGTCCTGACTTTC.

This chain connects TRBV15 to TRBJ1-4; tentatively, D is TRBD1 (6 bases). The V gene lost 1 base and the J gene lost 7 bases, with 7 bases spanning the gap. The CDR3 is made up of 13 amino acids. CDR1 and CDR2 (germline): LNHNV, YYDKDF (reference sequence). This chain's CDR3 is CATSRGQVEKLFF. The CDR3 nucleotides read TGTGCCACCAGCAGAGGACAGGTTGAAAAACTGTTTTTT.

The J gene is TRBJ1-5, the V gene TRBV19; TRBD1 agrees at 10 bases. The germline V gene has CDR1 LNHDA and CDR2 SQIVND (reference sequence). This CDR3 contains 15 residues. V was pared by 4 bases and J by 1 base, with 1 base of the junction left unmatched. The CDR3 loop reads CASSRGQGSNQPQHF. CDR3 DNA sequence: TGTGCCAGTAGTAGGGGACAGGGGAGCAATCAGCCCCAGCATTTT.

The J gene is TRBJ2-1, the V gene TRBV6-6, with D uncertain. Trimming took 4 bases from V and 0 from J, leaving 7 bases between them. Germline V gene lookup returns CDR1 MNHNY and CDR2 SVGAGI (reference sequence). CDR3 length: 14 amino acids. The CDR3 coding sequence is TGTGCCAGCAGTTCTCACAGCTCCTACAATGAGCAGTTCTTC. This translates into CASSSHSSYNEQFF.

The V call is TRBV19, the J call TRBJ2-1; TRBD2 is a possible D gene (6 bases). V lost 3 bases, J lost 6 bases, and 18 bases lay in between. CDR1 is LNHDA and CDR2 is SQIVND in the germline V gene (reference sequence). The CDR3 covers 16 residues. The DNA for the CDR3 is TGTGCCAGTAGTATCTTAACGGCGGGACGCGGCAATGAGCAGTTCTTC. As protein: CASSILTAGRGNEQFF. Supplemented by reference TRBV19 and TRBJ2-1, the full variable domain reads DGGITQSPKYLFRKEGQNVTLSCEQNLNHDAMYWYRQDPGQGLRLIYYSQIVNDFQKGDIAEGYSVSREKKESFPLTVTSAQKNPTAFYLCASSILTAGRGNEQFFGPGTRLTVL.

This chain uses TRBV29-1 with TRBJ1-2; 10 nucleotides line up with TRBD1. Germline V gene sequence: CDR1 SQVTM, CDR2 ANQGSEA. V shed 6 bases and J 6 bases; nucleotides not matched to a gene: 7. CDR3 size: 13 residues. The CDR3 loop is CSVEGTGVDGYTF. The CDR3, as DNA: TGCAGCGTAGAGGGGACAGGGGTCGATGGCTACACCTTC.

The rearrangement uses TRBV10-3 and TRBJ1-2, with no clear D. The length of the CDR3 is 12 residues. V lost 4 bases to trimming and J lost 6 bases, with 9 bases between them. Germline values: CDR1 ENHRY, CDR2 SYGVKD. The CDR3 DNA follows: TGTGCCATCAGTGGAGGGCTAGATGGCTACACCTTC. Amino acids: CAISGGLDGYTF.

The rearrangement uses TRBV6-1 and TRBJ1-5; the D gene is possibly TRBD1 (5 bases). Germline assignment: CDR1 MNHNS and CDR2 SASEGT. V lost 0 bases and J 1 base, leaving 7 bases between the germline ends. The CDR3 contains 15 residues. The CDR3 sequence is CASSEAEGSNQPQHF. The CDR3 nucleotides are TGTGCCAGCAGTGAAGCAGAGGGGAGCAATCAGCCCCAGCATTTT.